This TCR beta chain is drawn from a study of cytomegalovirus exposure and HLA in healthy donors (dated by TCRdb to the late 2010s). With regard to the full study: An earlier analysis of approximately 640 of the donors reported approximately 270 Gb of sequence data and 117 million unique TCR beta sequences from 150 million to 200 million T cells. An early release covering roughly 600 HLA-typed donors comprised about 310 gigabases of sequencing data and roughly 85 million unique TCR sequences. Among the roughly 380 genotyped donors, roughly 80% belonged to the genetic ancestry cluster associated with self-reported Caucasian donors. The aim of the study was to test whether cataloging public T cell receptors could identify signatures of past pathogen exposure. The T cell repertoires of 670 or so subjects were profiled by immunosequencing and related to cytomegalovirus serostatus. In addition to the first cohort of 650 to 800 subjects, a separate validation cohort of 120 different subjects was used. To predict cytomegalovirus infection status, the study combined high-throughput TCR immunosequencing, statistical association of individual TCRs with disease status, and machine learning. In a later analysis, previously published TCR beta repertoires from 600 to 850 donors were re-analyzed and high-resolution HLA genotyping was added so that TCR occurrence patterns could be studied. The later analysis used no new phenotypic data to find candidate immune exposures, relying instead on TCR beta sequences and their occurrence across donors. An earlier analysis of approximately 640 of the donors applied high-throughput TCR beta sequencing to assess whether each TCR beta V gene segment acted as functional or pseudogenic. Alongside the repertoire data, information on donor age, sex, ethnicity and CMV serostatus was compiled. Genome-wide SNP genotypes for about 65% of the 666 donors were used in a later genetic analysis, which treated that subset as a discovery cohort. Every discovery cohort repertoire had been produced on one sequencing platform. Both class I and class II loci were covered by HLA typing, at four-digit resolution. Typing coverage differed by locus: A, B, C, DRB1 and DQB1 were typed in roughly 629-640 donors, DQA1 in 500 to 550, DPA1 in roughly 590, and DPB1 in roughly 470. A handful of DR-DQ haplotypes were handled as single units for association and clustering because linkage in the cohort was strong. On average, roughly 250,000 unique TCR beta nucleotide sequences were sequenced per donor among 398 genotyped donors of the cohort, with about 17% of those sequences being non-productive.

The cohort consisted of more than 650 healthy bone marrow donors. At the time of sampling, all cohort members were nominally healthy, though unrecorded immune exposures were likely present. The donor tested CMV seronegative and was one of the 352 seronegative cohort members. Each donor provided a peripheral blood sample, and peripheral blood mononuclear cells were used for TCR beta sequencing. The Qiagen DNeasy Blood Extraction Kit was used to extract genomic DNA from the blood cell samples. The library came from the immunoSEQ multiplex PCR assay. The multiplex PCR relied on a mix of 60 forward primers for TCR Vbeta segments and 13 reverse primers for TCR Jbeta segments. The CDR3 region of rearranged TCR beta genes was amplified from genomic DNA with a multiplex PCR assay. The amplified TCR beta libraries were sequenced on the Illumina HiSeq System as 87-base-pair reads. As for the authors' bioinformatics: A later analysis counted approximately 74 million unique TCR beta chains across the 700 or so repertoires, and approximately 11 million of these chains were shared by at least two donors. Raw reads were error-corrected and collapsed into unique sequences by a nearest-neighbor algorithm in which closely related sequences were merged to remove PCR and sequencing errors. Alignment of CDR3 sequences to IMGT reference sequences was used to assign V, D and J gene segments. For a sequence to be retained, a match of at least six nucleotides to both a V gene segment and a J gene segment was required. Rearrangements were called productive when the CDR3 lacked stop codons and stayed in frame with V and J; all others were non-productive. CDR3 was defined by IMGT convention, running from the second conserved V-encoded cysteine to the conserved J-encoded phenylalanine. The earlier analysis of roughly 590 of the donors excluded any sequence lacking an unambiguous match to a single V gene segment. An earlier analysis of 450 to 650 of the donors called V segments functional above 56.7% productive rearrangements and segregating when the between-donor standard deviation exceeded 5%. A statistical classification framework was developed to diagnose cytomegalovirus status using the catalog of TCR beta chain sequences. V and J gene assignment, in a later analysis, came from comparing TCR nucleotide sequences with IMGT/GENE-DB human TR gene sequences. In a later analysis, CDR3 sequences and most-parsimonious VDJ recombination scenarios were assigned using the TCRdist pipeline. In a later analysis, each TCR beta chain was defined by its CDR3 amino acid sequence together with its V-gene family, and reads without a unique V-gene family were excluded. In a later analysis, fewer than 650 highly shared, low-generation-probability nucleotide sequences were removed to address suspected cross-contamination and a sequencing artifact. In a later analysis, a clonal expansion index for each public chain was calculated from normalized within-repertoire ranks of inferred template counts. Generation probabilities in a later analysis came from a VDJ recombination model fitted to out-of-frame rearrangements, and those results were checked against IGoR. In a later analysis, hypergeometric tests were used to score TCR-TCR, TCR-HLA and TCR-CMV co-occurrence, with a repertoire-size bias correction applied to TCR pairs. In a later analysis, false discovery rates were estimated by permuting HLA or CMV assignments 20 times. In a later analysis, co-occurring TCRs were grouped with DBSCAN, and TCRdist sequence similarity was added when clustering was performed within HLA-allele-positive subsets. Repertoires with fewer than 30,000 or more than 120,000 public chains were left out of co-occurrence clustering, as were a handful of repertoires with anomalous nucleotide sharing. As stored in TCRdb, this immuneACCESS dataset retains in-frame rearrangements with V and J assigned. A fraction of the clones does not appear; measured against another copy, unresolved V genes explain less than half of the discrepancy, and the remainder lacks a known reason. V, J and clone size are those of that table, while D and trimming were read from the DNA. Present in this sample are approximately 140,000 clones, 79% of which were seen just once. The biggest ten clones account for about 0.97% of the sample.

The study at large found these results: The authors suggested that the approach could potentially be generalized to other disease states and immunological phenotypes. A later analysis reported that several top co-occurrence clusters appeared linked to parvovirus B19, influenza, CMV and Epstein-Barr virus. Roughly uniform sequencing depth across donors was assumed in presence/absence analyses, although this assumption may not hold. Three of the identified cytomegalovirus-associated TCR beta chains were confirmed in vitro to be specific for cytomegalovirus antigens. In a later analysis, about 17,000 TCR beta sequences were associated with specific HLA alleles at a false discovery rate of 0.05. A further reported finding was that TCR beta sequences accurately predicted the HLA-A and HLA-B alleles for most subjects in the first cohort. Assigning TCR associations to individual alleles was difficult when HLA alleles, especially DR and DQ, strongly co-occurred. Because some donors lacked HLA typing at each locus, the association tests relied only on the typed subset. In a later genetic analysis, a missense DCLRE1C variant was associated with V-gene and J-gene trimming of TCR beta chains, and the association was replicated in an independent cohort. Linkage disequilibrium might explain the correlated functional status among segregating V segments, but an unknown experimental factor could not be excluded. The study listed 150 to 200 TCR beta chains as associated with cytomegalovirus. Cytomegalovirus status was reported to be diagnosed by the classifier with high specificity and sensitivity in both the original and validation cohorts. According to a later analysis, TCR association rates differed among HLA loci, with DRB1 alleles showing the most associated TCRs and HLA-C alleles showing the fewest. Roughly 15 rarely observed V segments, including chromosome 9 orphons, were excluded from the earlier analysis of a few hundred of the donors because counts were too low. An earlier analysis of 587 of the donors showed that most TCR beta V segments appeared in productive rearrangements either about 87% or about 30% of the time, which broadly matched IMGT annotations. Across donors, most TCR sequences were observed very rarely, whereas some public TCRs were present in many individuals. Some IMGT-functional V segments, including TRBV6-2 and TRBV6-3, could not be told apart with the 87-base-pair reads, so those segments were excluded. In this cohort, only TCR beta chains were sequenced, and detectable features were limited by the absence of alpha or paired-chain data. A later analysis found that HLA-associated TCR beta chains were more clonally expanded and had lower generation probabilities than equally common non-associated chains. A later genetic analysis reported fewer N-insertions in productive TCRs among donors in an Asian-associated ancestry cluster than the approximately 670-donor mean. A later analysis found that most CMV-associated TCR beta chains appeared HLA-restricted, with HLA associations seemingly driven largely by CMV exposure. A cluster of highly shared sequence variants was judged likely to represent a technical artifact of the sequencing pipeline. For the cohort, immune exposure information was limited to CMV serostatus.

About this clone: Its antigen target is currently unknown. No base-level quality is on record; no much larger clone is a single base apart.

The germline V gene supplies CDR1 MNHNS and CDR2 SASEGT. The CDR3 numbers 15 residues from cysteine through phenylalanine. CDR3 DNA only is kept here, 45 bases in frame from base 1. From V the trimming removes 6 bases and from J it removes 7 bases, while the gene matches leave 9 bases of the junction unaccounted for. This clonotype was obtained from a man younger than 30 in good health and CMV-seronegative. The specimen was PBMCs. Recombination connected TRBV6-1 to TRBJ1-6; 7 middle bases align to TRBD1. CDR3 loop: CASRGQPGINSPLHF. The bases are TGTGCCAGCAGGGGACAGCCGGGTATAAATTCACCCCTCCACTTT.